Listed below are T cell receptor beta chains from one sample, sequenced in a study of cytomegalovirus exposure and HLA in healthy donors. Libraries were prepared by immunoSEQ multiplex PCR; TCRdb keeps only in-frame clonotypes and omits some of them. The data hold about 160,000 clones, with around 80% observed a single time. Sequencing was carried out using PBMCs. The source is a man aged 40-50 years in good health and CMV-seronegative. The CDR3 runs from the conserved cysteine through the conserved F or W. Each record gives: clone size, J gene, D gene, V gene, CDR3 DNA, CDR3 protein. The D gene is left open where the match is weak. Clone size is stated in some rows and not others, as once, few, many or a class when expanded.

clone_size: few
j_call: TRBJ1-1
d_call: TRBD1
v_call: TRBV5-1
cdr3_nt: TGCGCCAGCAGCCCGGACAGGGGTACTGTGACTGAAGCTTTCTTT
cdr3_aa: CASSPDRGTVTEAFF

clone_size: -
j_call: TRBJ1-1
d_call: -
v_call: TRBV2
cdr3_nt: TGTGCCAGCAGTGTATCGGGACAAAGGGCTTTCTTT
cdr3_aa: CASSVSGQRAFF

clone_size: once
j_call: TRBJ1-2
d_call: -
v_call: TRBV29-1
cdr3_nt: TGCAGCGTTAGTTCCGGGACAACTTCTAACTATGGCTACACCTTC
cdr3_aa: CSVSSGTTSNYGYTF

clone_size: -
j_call: TRBJ2-1
d_call: -
v_call: TRBV6-6
cdr3_nt: TGTGCCAGCAGTTGGACTAACAATGAGCAGTTCTTC
cdr3_aa: CASSWTNNEQFF

clone_size: -
j_call: TRBJ2-1
d_call: TRBD2
v_call: TRBV7-6
cdr3_nt: TGTGCCAGCGCTGGGAGGGGGCTAGCGGGAGGGGCCTCCTACAATGAGCAGTTCTTC
cdr3_aa: CASAGRGLAGGASYNEQFF

clone_size: few
j_call: TRBJ2-3
d_call: -
v_call: TRBV6-7
cdr3_nt: TGTGCCAGCAGCCAGCCCCCGGGAAGGTACACAGATACGCAGTATTTT
cdr3_aa: CASSQPPGRYTDTQYF

clone_size: once
j_call: TRBJ1-5
d_call: -
v_call: TRBV18
cdr3_nt: TGTGCCAGCTCACCGGTGGGCGATCAGCCCCAGCATTTT
cdr3_aa: CASSPVGDQPQHF

clone_size: -
j_call: TRBJ2-2
d_call: TRBD2
v_call: TRBV7-8
cdr3_nt: TGTGCCAGCAGCAACTTCCGGGGACTAGCCAACACCGGGGAGCTGTTTTTT
cdr3_aa: CASSNFRGLANTGELFF

clone_size: -
j_call: TRBJ2-3
d_call: TRBD1
v_call: TRBV6-4
cdr3_nt: TGTGCCAGCAGTGACGGACAGGATGCGGATACGCAGTATTTT
cdr3_aa: CASSDGQDADTQYF

clone_size: -
j_call: TRBJ2-7
d_call: TRBD1
v_call: TRBV28
cdr3_nt: TGTGCCAGCAGCGTCCTAGACAGGGAGTCCTACGAGCAGTACTTC
cdr3_aa: CASSVLDRESYEQYF

clone_size: -
j_call: TRBJ2-7
d_call: TRBD1
v_call: TRBV5-1
cdr3_nt: TGCGCCAGCAGGTTCGGTGGGACAGATATCTACGAGCAGTACTTC
cdr3_aa: CASRFGGTDIYEQYF

clone_size: -
j_call: TRBJ1-2
d_call: -
v_call: TRBV4-1
cdr3_nt: TGCGCCAGCAGCCAAGGGGGAGGAGGGGCCTATGGCTACACCTTC
cdr3_aa: CASSQGGGGAYGYTF